This T cell receptor (beta chain) appears in the sequencing data of a study of response to subunit inactivated influenza vaccine (dated by TCRdb to 2016 to 2018). The study in broad terms: Deep quantitative profiling of the T cell receptor repertoire was used in the study to follow responses to a trivalent subunit inactivated influenza vaccine. The paper as a whole reports these results and caveats: The authors proposed that each seasonal influenza vaccination may bring in only a limited number of new T cells.

This clonotype occurred a few times. The antigen this receptor binds is unknown. Base-call qualities are not available, and no considerably larger clone is one nucleotide away. Libraries were prepared through RT-PCR. Sequencing was performed on an Illumina HiSeq 2500. The public reads were reanalyzed by TCRdb: fastp trimming at Q25, MiXCR alignment, in-frame beta chains only. For every CDR3 protein sequence, its rows merge into one entry that carries the most common genes and DNA. The sample table records about 540,000 distinct CDR3 sequences; around 15% of these occur just once. Roughly 11% of the sample comes from the top ten. Reading the germline V gene gives CDR1 KGHSH and CDR2 LQKENI. The junction carries 12 bases between V and J, which are trimmed by 0 bases and 9 bases respectively. Reading from cysteine to phenylalanine, the CDR3 counts 14 amino acids. The retained sequence is limited to the CDR3, 42 bases, with the frame set at the first base.

The clonotype originates from a man between 45 and 60 years old who received an inactivated influenza vaccine. Donor details come from another sample of the same person, matched by shared clones. The source material was PBMCs from blood, sampled 11 to 12 days after vaccination. Recombination linked TRBV18 to TRBJ2-1; the D segment cannot be called with confidence. The DNA reads as follows: TGTGCCAGCTCACCACCGTTGGGTATGCCTGAGCAGTTCTTC. Its protein is CASSPPLGMPEQFF.